This entry lists 9 T cell receptor beta chains sequenced from one sample in a study of T-cell reconstitution after alpha-beta-depleted transplantation in children. Unique molecular identifiers were used to barcode this TCRbeta library. Each CDR3 protein gets one entry after TCRdb re-called the PCR reads with MiXCR. The sample has about 500,000 distinct CDR3 sequences, about 30% seen once; the top ten hold 2% to 3%. This sample comprised PBMCs from the stem cell graft donor, obtained from the stem cell graft. These receptor sequences come from a human donor who donated a stem cell graft to a child with aplastic anemia.

This clonotype was counted a few times. V gene TRBV7-2 combines with J gene TRBJ1-3, with D unresolved. This CDR3 is 14 amino acids long. V was pared by 3 bases and J by 3 bases, with 9 bases between. Germline V gives CDR1 SGHTA, CDR2 FQGNSA. The CDR3 DNA is TGTGCCAGCAGCTTTAAAGGGAGTGGAAACACCATATATTTT. Its protein is CASSFKGSGNTIYF.

The chain joins TRBV7-9 to TRBJ2-1, with D maybe TRBD2 (5 bases). The CDR3 is 11 amino acids. Trimming left V 3 bases short and J 14 bases short, with 11 bases between. Germline CDR1 reads SEHNR; CDR2 reads FQNEAQ (reference sequence). CDR3 sequence: CASSLGAPKFF. The CDR3 region has the DNA TGTGCCAGCAGCTTGGGAGCCCCGAAGTTCTTC.

The chain carries TRBV29-1 and TRBJ1-2; a weak D match, TRBD1 (5 bases). Germline V lookup: CDR1 SQVTM, CDR2 ANQGSEA. The CDR3 totals 14 residues. Trimming pared 2 bases from V and 2 bases from J, leaving 12 bases between. CDR3: CSVERAQGNYGYTF. The CDR3 DNA sequence: TGCAGCGTTGAAAGGGCCCAGGGAAACTATGGCTACACCTTC.

Only a few counts were recorded for this clonotype. The chain has TRBV5-6 and TRBJ1-4; D not resolved. The CDR3 extends over 13 amino acids. Per the germline V gene, CDR1 is SGHDT and CDR2 is YYEEEE. The ends were cut back, 0 bases at V and 8 bases at J, with 8 bases in the middle. CDR3 bases: TGTGCCAGCAGCTTGGCCGGGAGCGAAAAACTGTTTTTT. Protein: CASSLAGSEKLFF.

The rearrangement links TRBV11-3 to TRBJ2-3; possible D gene TRBD1, 5 bases. This CDR3 is 14 amino acids long. The V gene lost 3 bases and the J gene lost 2 bases, with 9 bases spanning the gap. The germline gives CDR1 SGHNT, CDR2 YENEEA. Written as DNA, the CDR3 is TGTGCCAGCAGCTTCGACAGCCTCACAGATACGCAGTATTTT. It yields the protein CASSFDSLTDTQYF.

This clonotype has only a few counts. J is TRBJ2-1 and V is TRBV11-2, with TRBD2 matching over 10 bases. CDR1 is SGHAT and CDR2 is FQNNGV in the germline V gene. V lost 0 bases and J lost 10; bases outside the gene matches: 3. CDR3 length: 14 residues. The CDR3 loop is CASSLDVTSGEQFF. DNA for the CDR3: TGTGCCAGCAGCTTAGACGTGACTAGCGGGGAGCAGTTCTTC.

This clonotype was observed a few times. J is TRBJ2-5 and V is TRBV29-1; D is ambiguous. The CDR3 is 12 amino acids. Trimming removed 0 bases at V and 4 bases at J, with 6 bases between. Germline-derived CDR1 and CDR2 are SQVTM and ANQGSEA. In nucleotides, the CDR3 is TGCAGCGTTGAAGAGCGGAGAGAGACCCAGTACTTC. Encoded protein: CSVEERRETQYF.

This clonotype appeared a few times. The chain links TRBV25-1 to TRBJ2-3; 11 bases align to TRBD2. CDR3 length equals 17 residues. V dropped 4 bases and J dropped 0; count of bases not matched to a gene: 6. The V gene's germline CDR1 is MGHDK and CDR2 SYGVNS. The CDR3 bases are TGTGCCAGCAGTGGAACCCGGACTAGCGGGAGCACAGATACGCAGTATTTT. It translates to CASSGTRTSGSTDTQYF.

This clonotype was observed at least ten times. The rearrangement joins TRBV5-5 to TRBJ2-7, with TRBD1 matching 8 bases. The CDR3 length is 14 residues. J was trimmed by 5 bases and V by 5 bases; bases with no gene match: 9. Germline V gives CDR1 SGHKS, CDR2 YYEKEE (reference sequence). CDR3 coding DNA: TGTGCCAGCAGGCGACAGGGGACACAGGACGAGCAGTACTTC. Translated: CASRRQGTQDEQYF.